This T cell receptor (beta chain) was profiled in a study of blood T cell repertoires in COVID-19. Study context: Acute-phase and convalescent COVID-19 samples originated in the United States, Italy and Spain. From T cells, B-cell-depleted T cells, or PBMCs came the material, which was cDNA or gDNA.

Original handling: Reference gene primers were amplified, and this amplification served to estimate nucleated cell counts. Assay used: immunoSEQ multiplex PCR; TCRdb lists only in-frame clones, some missing. The DNA gave D and trimming, while V, J and clone size come from that table. The table has tens of thousands of clones, about three quarters seen once. Germline loops: CDR1 SGHTA, CDR2 FQGNSA. The CDR3 spans 14 residues. The germline V and J ends were trimmed by 6 bases and 4 bases, with 16 bases remaining between them. This chain connects TRBV7-2 to TRBJ2-7, with D possibly being TRBD1 (5 bases). The sequenced material came from peripheral blood. This TCR was recovered from a human donor in a cohort sampled during active COVID-19. The chain's CDR3 is CASSSQGFGYEQYF. CDR3 coding DNA: TGTGCCAGCAGTTCGCAGGGTTTTGGGTACGAGCAGTACTTC. The full variable domain, completed using reference TRBV7-2 and TRBJ2-7, is GAGVSQSPSNKVTEKGKDVELRCDPISGHTALYWYRQSLGQGLEFLIYFQGNSAPDKSGLPSDRFSAERTGGSVSTLTIQRTQQEDSAVYLCASSSQGFGYEQYFGPGTRLTVT.